The text below deals with one TCR beta chain. The sample is drawn from a study of blood T cell repertoires in COVID-19. Method: immunoSEQ multiplex PCR; TCRdb's copy keeps in-frame clones and lacks some. The table lists roughly 350,000 clones, roughly 90% of them singletons. Germline V lookup: CDR1 SNHLY, CDR2 FYNNEI. The CDR3 length is 13 residues. The junction had 4 bases not matched to a gene; V was cut back by 3 bases and J by 5 bases. The gene calls are TRBV2 and TRBJ2-7; TRBD1 aligns across 7 bases. The sequenced sample was PBMCs or T cells enriched from blood (not recorded which). The clonotype was recovered from a woman aged 30 to 39 who had recovered from COVID-19. The CDR3 reads CASSDDRAHEQYF. The CDR3, as DNA: TGTGCCAGCAGTGACGACAGGGCCCACGAGCAGTACTTC.